A selection of T cell receptor beta chains follows, all from one sample in a study of cytomegalovirus exposure and HLA in healthy donors. Sequencing was performed with immunoSEQ multiplex PCR; in TCRdb, only in-frame clones are kept and a portion is missing. The sample lists about 130,000 clones; 70% to 85% were seen once. The sequenced material came from PBMCs. Receptors were obtained from a woman in her forties or fifties in good health and CMV-seronegative. Both conserved end residues are part of each CDR3. The D gene is left open where the match is weak. The listing skips clone size in some rows; elsewhere it reads once, few, many or a size class.

V	J	size	D	length	CDR3	DNA
TRBV4-3	TRBJ1-3	few	NA	13	CASRGEKRNTIYF	TGCGCCAGCAGAGGGGAAAAACGAAACACCATATATTTT
TRBV10-3	TRBJ2-2	NA	TRBD1	16	CAISESTGINTGELFF	TGTGCCATCAGTGAGTCGACAGGGATAAACACCGGGGAGCTGTTTTTT
TRBV27	TRBJ1-2	NA	TRBD1	14	CASSITQGGYGYTF	TGTGCCAGCTCCATAACACAGGGGGGTTATGGCTACACCTTC
TRBV5-1	TRBJ1-1	NA	NA	14	CASNSYQGNTEAFF	TGCGCCAGCAACTCTTATCAGGGGAACACTGAAGCTTTCTTT
TRBV30	TRBJ2-1	NA	TRBD2	15	CAWMRTSGIYNEQFF	TGTGCCTGGATGCGGACTAGCGGTATATACAATGAGCAGTTCTTC
TRBV29-1	TRBJ1-1	few	NA	12	CSAGQPLTEAFF	TGCAGTGCGGGGCAGCCGCTCACTGAAGCTTTCTTT
TRBV28	TRBJ2-4	few	NA	15	CASSPRDLAKNIQYF	TGTGCCAGCAGTCCCAGGGATTTAGCCAAAAACATTCAGTACTTC
TRBV7-8	TRBJ2-7	NA	NA	14	CASSLNRGADVQYF	TGTGCCAGCAGCTTAAATCGGGGAGCTGATGTGCAGTACTTC
TRBV9	TRBJ2-3	NA	NA	16	CASSAVATGFTDTQYF	TGTGCCAGCAGCGCTGTCGCTACAGGGTTCACAGATACGCAGTATTTT
TRBV7-2	TRBJ1-1	NA	NA	13	CASSSRGITEAFF	TGTGCCAGCAGCTCCAGGGGAATCACTGAAGCTTTCTTT
TRBV28	TRBJ2-7	NA	TRBD2	15	CASRPGLAGSYEQYF	TGTGCCAGCAGGCCTGGACTAGCGGGTTCCTACGAGCAGTACTTC
TRBV19	TRBJ2-5	NA	NA	14	CASSPWTEKETQYF	TGTGCCAGTAGCCCTTGGACAGAGAAAGAGACCCAGTACTTC
TRBV29-1	TRBJ2-3	once	TRBD2	14	CSVEYSGRVNTQYF	TGCAGCGTTGAATATAGCGGGAGGGTGAATACGCAGTATTTT
TRBV28	TRBJ2-3	NA	NA	14	CASSLISGTDTQYF	TGTGCCAGCAGTTTGATTAGCGGAACAGATACGCAGTATTTT
TRBV18	TRBJ2-5	few	NA	15	CASSPTQRPKETQYF	TGTGCCAGCTCACCCACCCAGCGGCCTAAAGAGACCCAGTACTTC
TRBV5-4	TRBJ2-1	many	TRBD2	16	CASSFRAGGSYNEQFF	TGTGCCAGCAGCTTCCGAGCGGGAGGCTCCTACAATGAGCAGTTCTTC
TRBV7-6	TRBJ2-7	NA	NA	13	CASSSGLGYEQYF	TGTGCCAGCAGCTCCGGGTTGGGTTACGAGCAGTACTTC
TRBV30	TRBJ2-7	NA	NA	12	CAWSAQGYEQYF	TGTGCCTGGAGCGCCCAGGGTTACGAGCAGTACTTC
TRBV6-5	TRBJ1-2	NA	NA	15	CASSVDKTFLYGYTF	TGTGCCAGCAGCGTGGACAAGACCTTTCTCTATGGCTACACCTTC
TRBV11-3	TRBJ2-1	NA	NA	13	CASSLLAYNEQFF	TGTGCCAGCAGCTTACTAGCCTACAATGAGCAGTTCTTC
TRBV28	TRBJ2-7	NA	TRBD2	15	CASSLVSGVLYEQYF	TGTGCCAGCAGTTTAGTTAGCGGGGTGTTGTACGAGCAGTACTTC
TRBV27	TRBJ1-1	NA	NA	13	CASSLSRDTEAFF	TGTGCCAGCAGTTTATCGCGGGACACTGAAGCTTTCTTT
TRBV7-9	TRBJ2-7	once	TRBD1	12	CSSSEGQDEQYF	TGTTCCAGCAGCGAAGGACAGGACGAGCAGTACTTC
TRBV4-2	TRBJ2-7	NA	NA	14	CASSQGQGGFAQYF	TGTGCCAGCAGCCAAGGGCAGGGGGGATTTGCGCAGTACTTC
TRBV27	TRBJ2-6	NA	NA	15	CASGRGHSGANVLTF	TGTGCCAGCGGGCGAGGGCATTCCGGGGCCAACGTCCTGACTTTC
TRBV7-2	TRBJ2-3	once	NA	17	CASSRTTPTVATDTQYF	TGTGCCAGCAGCCGAACCACCCCGACAGTTGCTACAGATACGCAGTATTTT
TRBV28	TRBJ1-2	few	TRBD1	14	CASSLYGTGDGYTF	TGTGCCAGCAGTTTATACGGGACAGGCGATGGCTACACCTTC